These 11 T cell receptor beta chains share one sample of origin, sequenced in a study of blood T cell repertoires in COVID-19. Assay used: immunoSEQ multiplex PCR; TCRdb lists only in-frame clones, some missing. The data contain under 250,000 clones, over 75% of them seen just once; the ten biggest clones take up 9.5% to 15%. Sample: peripheral blood. All receptors come from a human donor in a cohort sampled during active COVID-19.

V gene TRBV5-8 combines with J gene TRBJ2-6; D gene ambiguous. There are 14 residues in the CDR3. Trimming pared 2 bases from V and 4 bases from J, leaving 7 bases between. CDR1 is SGHTS and CDR2 is YDEGEE in the germline V gene. In nucleotides, the CDR3 is TGTGCCAGCAGCTTCGTTGCGGGGGCCAACGTCCTGACTTTC. It yields the protein CASSFVAGANVLTF.

This clone was counted a few times. The CDR3 loop reads CASSVRGSYEQFF. The DNA of the CDR3 is TGTGCCAGCAGCGTGAGAGGTTCATATGAGCAGTTCTTC. The gene calls are TRBV5-8 and TRBJ2-1; D ambiguous. Germline values: CDR1 SGHTS, CDR2 YDEGEE. The CDR3 contains 13 residues. V dropped 4 bases and J dropped 8 bases, with 13 bases sitting between them.

J is TRBJ2-7 and V is TRBV28, with 9 positions matching TRBD1. The CDR3 runs to 16 residues. CDR1 is MDHEN and CDR2 is SYDVKM in the germline V gene. The V and J ends lost 4 bases and 0 bases, in that order; junction bases with no gene match: 7. Here the CDR3 reads CASSSRGTGNSYEQYF. In DNA, the CDR3 is TGTGCCAGCAGTTCCCGCGGGACAGGGAACTCCTACGAGCAGTACTTC.

The genes are TRBV10-2 and TRBJ2-3; D is ambiguous. V shed 4 bases and J shed 2 bases, with 19 bases lying between them. The CDR3 has 17 amino acids. The germline CDR1 and CDR2 sequences are WSHSY and SAAADI. CDR3 coding DNA: TGCGCCAGCAGTGCATCGTATAGTGTCCGGTCCACAGATACGCAGTATTTT. It specifies CASSASYSVRSTDTQYF.

The chain employs TRBV28 and TRBJ2-7; no definite D call. CDR1 is MDHEN and CDR2 is SYDVKM in the germline V gene. The V end was cut by 3 bases, the J end by 0 bases, with 9 bases between. There are 14 residues in the CDR3. Written as DNA, the CDR3 is TGTGCCAGCAGTTTCCAGAGGTACTCCTACGAGCAGTACTTC. It specifies CASSFQRYSYEQYF.

This clone appeared once. The gene calls are TRBV19 and TRBJ2-3; perhaps TRBD1 as D (5 bases). Germline V gives CDR1 LNHDA, CDR2 SQIVND (reference sequence). The CDR3 extends over 14 amino acids. V was trimmed by 3 bases and J by 4 bases, leaving 11 bases between them. The CDR3 bases are TGTGCCAGTAGTATGGGTAGGGGCCCAGATACGCAGTATTTT. Translated: CASSMGRGPDTQYF.

The gene calls are TRBV19 and TRBJ2-2; a weak D match, TRBD1 (6 bases). V was shortened by 5 bases and J by 6 bases, with 16 bases between the two germline ends. This CDR3 spans 15 amino acids. Germline CDR1 reads LNHDA; CDR2 reads SQIVND (reference sequence). Here the CDR3 DNA reads TGTGCCAGTAGTCCCAACCATTGGGGGCCCGGGGAGCTGTTTTTT. Residues: CASSPNHWGPGELFF.

This chain links TRBV10-3 with TRBJ2-5; tentative D call: TRBD2 (6 bases). The V end lost 4 bases, the J end lost 4 bases, and 13 bases lay between the germline ends. The CDR3 spans 14 residues. Germline assignment: CDR1 ENHRY and CDR2 SYGVKD. The CDR3 here is CAISVSGGPETQYF. The CDR3 DNA sequence: TGTGCCATCAGTGTCTCCGGGGGACCAGAGACCCAGTACTTC.

The rearrangement joins TRBV3-1 (or the pseudogene TRBV3-2) to TRBJ1-4, with D uncertain. CDR1 and CDR2 (germline): LGHDT, YNNKEL (reference sequence). Trimming pared 0 bases from V and 8 bases from J, leaving 13 bases between. The CDR3 length is 15 residues. The CDR3 nucleotides read TGTGCCAGCAGCCAAGATATAGTACAGACCGAAAAACTGTTTTTT. As protein: CASSQDIVQTEKLFF.

V and J are TRBV7-2 and TRBJ2-5; maybe TRBD1 (5 bases). Germline V gene sequence: CDR1 SGHTA, CDR2 FQGNSA. The CDR3 length is 15 residues. Trimming stripped 0 bases from V and 3 bases from J, with 11 bases between. The CDR3 region has the DNA TGTGCCAGCAGCTTAGCAGCAGGGTCGGAAGAGACCCAGTACTTC. It translates to CASSLAAGSEETQYF. The whole variable domain, filled in from reference TRBV7-2 and TRBJ2-5, reads GAGVSQSPSNKVTEKGKDVELRCDPISGHTALYWYRQSLGQGLEFLIYFQGNSAPDKSGLPSDRFSAERTGGSVSTLTIQRTQQEDSAVYLCASSLAAGSEETQYFGPGTRLLVL.

The chain joins TRBV27 to TRBJ2-7; perhaps TRBD2 as D (5 bases). The germline CDR1 and CDR2 sequences are MNHEY and SMNVEV (reference sequence). V was trimmed by 4 bases and J by 2 bases, leaving 12 bases between them. The CDR3 totals 14 residues. The CDR3, as DNA: TGTGCCAGCAGTTCTCACCCCGGGACCTACGAGCAGTACTTC. Translated: CASSSHPGTYEQYF.